Below, 18 T cell receptor beta chains from the same sample are listed, as sequenced in a study of human T cells and chemical hapten exposure. TCRdb analysed the RACE reads with MiXCR anew, one entry per CDR3 protein. The sample has approximately 100,000 distinct CDR3 sequences; 9.2% are singletons. The sample's time point: patch test 2, 6 weeks after DPC sensitization. Treatment indicated: therapeutic diphenylcyclopropenone sensitization with weekly scalp DPC. The sample in question was whole blood, obtained in connection with sensitization to the hapten diphenylcyclopropenone (DPC). These receptors were taken from a woman between 40 and 55 years old with alopecia areata. Some clones in this sample may be carry-over from other donors' samples.

This clonotype was detected only a few times. CDR3 DNA sequence: TGCGCCAGCAGCTTCGGGGGGCTAGCCTGGGATGGCTACACCTTC. Amino acids: CASSFGGLAWDGYTF. The chain combines TRBV5-1 with TRBJ1-2; D might be TRBD1 (6 bases). The ends were cut back, 2 bases at V and 6 bases at J, with 17 bases in the middle. The CDR3 sequence is 15 residues long. The germline V gene encodes CDR1 SGHRS and CDR2 YFSETQ.

The V and J genes are TRBV6-4 and TRBJ2-6; a possible D gene is TRBD1 (5 bases). Deletions cut 3 bases from V and 0 bases from J, with 9 bases between. Germline assignment: CDR1 MRHNA and CDR2 SNTAGT. This CDR3 has 16 residues. CDR3 region: CASSESRASGANVLTF. CDR3 DNA sequence: TGTGCCAGCAGTGAATCCAGGGCCTCTGGGGCCAACGTCCTGACTTTC.

This clonotype was recorded many times. The gene calls are TRBV7-8 and TRBJ1-3; D is undetermined. V was shortened by 5 bases and J by 0 bases, with 8 bases between the two germline ends. Germline lookup yields CDR1 SGHVS and CDR2 FQNEAQ. The CDR3 is 14 residues long. CDR3 sequence: CASSRAGSGNTIYF. For the CDR3, the DNA is TGTGCCAGCAGCCGAGCAGGCTCTGGAAACACCATATATTTT.

In this sample, this clonotype turned up a few times. The chain couples TRBV9 to TRBJ2-1; 7 bases match TRBD2. The length of the CDR3 is 13 residues. The germline gives CDR1 SGDLS, CDR2 YYNGEE. J gave up 9 bases and V 4 bases, and 7 bases lay outside the gene matches. CDR3 nucleotides: TGTGCCAGCAGCTCCAGACTAGCACTTGAGCAGTTCTTC. It yields the protein CASSSRLALEQFF.

The chain couples TRBV2 to TRBJ2-7, with D hard to call. The V and J ends lost 6 bases and 2 bases respectively, with 14 bases between them. Germline V gives CDR1 SNHLY, CDR2 FYNNEI. This CDR3 has 14 amino acids. The CDR3 DNA sequence: TGTGCCAGCAGCCCCTGGCAGCAAGCCTACGAGCAGTACTTC. The encoded protein is CASSPWQQAYEQYF.

The chain carries TRBV29-1 and TRBJ2-7; 7 nucleotides agree with TRBD1. The CDR3 is made up of 11 amino acids. Trimming cost V 6 bases and J 3 bases; bases outside gene matches: 2. Per the germline V gene, CDR1 is SQVTM and CDR2 is ANQGSEA. As DNA, the CDR3 is TGCAGCGTGGGGGACAGCTACGAGCAGTACTTC. It codes for CSVGDSYEQYF.

This clonotype was seen ten or more times. Written as DNA, the CDR3 is TGTGCTAGTGGTTTGACCCCCCCAGGCGAGGGTGAGCAGTTCTTC. This translates into CASGLTPPGEGEQFF. The rearrangement joins TRBV12-5 to TRBJ2-1, with D maybe TRBD2 (5 bases). CDR3 length: 15 amino acids. The ends were cut back, 2 bases at V and 9 bases at J, with 17 bases in the middle. Germline V lookup: CDR1 LGHNT, CDR2 FRNRAP.

Concerning this clonotype itself: A read error may produce the germline difference seen at one junction end. This chain uses TRBV13 with TRBJ2-7; 7 nucleotides align to TRBD1. The germline V gene has CDR1 PRHDT and CDR2 FYEKMQ (reference sequence). The CDR3 sequence is 16 residues long. Here the CDR3 reads CAGSTIDSDRFEGQYF. CDR3 bases: TGTGCCGGCAGCACGATAGATTCGGACAGGTTTGAAGGACAGTACTTC.

The table lists this clonotype with a few counts. V usage is TRBV7-8 and J usage is TRBJ1-2; D uncertain. The CDR3 length is 16 residues. With 3 bases removed from V and 8 bases from J, the gap between germline ends came to 22 bases. CDR1 is SGHVS and CDR2 is FQNEAQ in the germline V gene. CDR3 in amino acids: CASSFSRGRGSRGYTF. CDR3 in DNA: TGTGCCAGCAGCTTTAGTCGAGGTCGGGGTTCGCGAGGCTACACCTTC.

The table lists this clonotype with a few counts. The genes are TRBV7-9 and TRBJ1-5; 9 nucleotides line up with TRBD1. The CDR3 contains 15 residues. Losses at the gene ends were 5 bases for V and 4 bases for J; bases not matched to a gene: 6. The germline V gene encodes CDR1 SEHNR and CDR2 FQNEAQ (reference sequence). The CDR3 coding sequence is TGTGCCAGCAGCCAGGGACAGGGAGTGAATCAGCCCCAGCATTTT. Translation gives CASSQGQGVNQPQHF.

In this sample, this clonotype turned up a few times. The chain employs TRBV27 and TRBJ2-6, with D possibly being TRBD1 (6 bases). The CDR3 covers 17 residues. Trimming removed 10 bases from V and 2 bases from J, with 21 bases in between. Germline CDR1 MNHEY, CDR2 SMNVEV (reference sequence). The CDR3 sequence is CATQRQGLMAGANVLTF. The CDR3 bases are TGTGCCACCCAACGGCAGGGGTTGATGGCTGGGGCCAACGTCCTGACTTTC.

The chain links TRBV29-1 to TRBJ1-5; weak D call: TRBD1 (5 bases). The germline gives CDR1 SQVTM, CDR2 ANQGSEA. V was pared by 4 bases and J by 5 bases, with 15 bases between. This CDR3 contains 14 residues. The CDR3 loop is CSVAYGGVDQPQHF. The CDR3 coding sequence is TGCAGCGTTGCCTACGGGGGGGTCGATCAGCCCCAGCATTTT.

This clonotype was counted many times. A read error may produce the germline difference seen at one junction end. V is TRBV7-9 and J is TRBJ2-1, with TRBD2 matching 14 bases. Per germline, CDR1 SEHNR and CDR2 FQNEAQ (reference sequence). The CDR3 covers 15 residues. The CDR3 DNA reads as TGTGCCAACAGCCCGGGGACTAGCGGGGGAGATGAGCAGTTCTTC. It yields the protein CANSPGTSGGDEQFF.

This clonotype has ten or more counts. The chain uses TRBV18 and TRBJ2-2, with D unclear. V was shortened by 4 bases and J by 2 bases, with 2 bases between the two germline ends. This CDR3 has 12 amino acids. Germline V gene data show CDR1 as KGHSH and CDR2 as LQKENI. This CDR3 reads CASSLNTGELFF. The DNA for the CDR3 is TGTGCCAGCTCACTCAACACCGGGGAGCTGTTTTTT.

This clonotype has ten or more counts. The chain carries TRBV27 and TRBJ1-1, with D tentatively TRBD1 (5 bases). Germline CDR1 MNHEY, CDR2 SMNVEV (reference sequence). The CDR3 runs to 14 residues. V lost 3 bases to trimming and J lost 1 base, with 9 bases between them. The CDR3 DNA reads as TGTGCCAGCAGTTTGACAGCAACGAACACTGAAGCTTTCTTT. Translated, it gives CASSLTATNTEAFF.

The sample holds many counts of this clonotype. The junction does not match germline at one end; this may be a read error. The rearrangement joins TRBV14 to TRBJ2-7; D uncertain. CDR1 and CDR2 from the germline V gene are SGHDN and FVKESK. The CDR3 is made up of 15 amino acids. CDR3 region: CASSTRRCPTYKQYF. CDR3 DNA sequence: TGTGCCAGCAGCACCAGACGGTGCCCTACCTACAAGCAGTACTTC.

CDR3 sequence reads: CASSFARGYQETQYF. The CDR3 DNA follows: TGTGCCAGCAGTTTTGCTCGAGGATACCAAGAGACCCAGTACTTC. The chain couples TRBV12-3 or TRBV12-4 to TRBJ2-5; no definite D call. V was cut by 3 bases and J by 0 bases, with 11 bases left in between. The CDR3 sequence is 15 residues long.

The J gene is TRBJ1-3, the V gene TRBV20-1, with D unresolved. This CDR3 is 15 amino acids long. Per the germline V gene, CDR1 is DFQATT and CDR2 is SNEGSKA (reference sequence). Trimming removed 0 bases from V and 4 bases from J, with 13 bases in between. The CDR3 reads CSARDLGLEGNTIYF. As DNA, the CDR3 is TGCAGTGCTAGAGATTTAGGACTGGAGGGAAACACCATATATTTT.